The rows below give T cell receptor beta chains drawn from one sample of a study of cytomegalovirus exposure and HLA in healthy donors. Here immunoSEQ multiplex PCR was the method, and the copy in TCRdb shows in-frame clones only, minus some. The sample totals under 200,000 clones. The sequenced sample was PBMCs. The receptors shown here come from a woman aged 18 to 35 in good health and CMV-seropositive. Each CDR3 is given with its conserved first and last residue. The order of the fields is V gene, J gene, D gene, CDR3 protein, CDR3 DNA. A D gene is named only where the DNA matches it firmly.

V: TRBV18; J: TRBJ1-4; D: TRBD1; CDR3: CAGSRPGQGNEKLFF; DNA: TGTGCCGGCTCACGACCGGGACAGGGGAACGAAAAACTGTTTTTT
V: TRBV4-2; J: TRBJ1-2; D: TRBD1; CDR3: CASSQDIGGRGPDGYTF; DNA: TGTGCCAGCAGCCAAGACATCGGCGGCAGGGGGCCGGATGGCTACACCTTC
V: TRBV5-1; J: TRBJ2-3; D: .; CDR3: CASSLSSSTDTQYF; DNA: TGCGCCAGCAGCTTGTCTAGTAGCACAGATACGCAGTATTTT
V: TRBV10-3; J: TRBJ2-7; D: .; CDR3: CAISERQLSYEQYF; DNA: TGTGCCATCAGTGAGAGACAGCTCTCCTACGAGCAGTACTTC
V: TRBV7-3; J: TRBJ2-1; D: TRBD2; CDR3: CASSLNSAWRGGYNEQFF; DNA: TGTGCCAGCAGCTTAAATTCCGCCTGGCGGGGGGGGTACAATGAGCAGTTCTTC
V: TRBV6-1; J: TRBJ1-5; D: .; CDR3: CASSSGQSSNQPQHF; DNA: TGTGCCAGCAGTTCTGGGCAGAGTAGCAATCAGCCCCAGCATTTT
V: TRBV10-3; J: TRBJ2-7; D: .; CDR3: CAISEGGATSYEQYF; DNA: TGTGCCATCAGTGAAGGCGGGGCCACCTCCTACGAGCAGTACTTC
V: TRBV6-1; J: TRBJ1-1; D: .; CDR3: CASSEGPRDTEAFF; DNA: TGTGCCAGCAGTGAAGGTCCCAGGGACACTGAAGCTTTCTTT
V: TRBV5-1; J: TRBJ2-2; D: .; CDR3: CASSLGTENTGELFF; DNA: TGCGCCAGCAGCTTAGGGACTGAAAACACCGGGGAGCTGTTTTTT
V: TRBV10-2; J: TRBJ2-7; D: TRBD1; CDR3: CASSVVGTGPYEQYF; DNA: TGCGCCAGCAGTGTGGTGGGGACAGGGCCCTACGAGCAGTACTTC
V: TRBV5-4; J: TRBJ2-2; D: .; CDR3: CASSLDSTGELFF; DNA: TGTGCCAGCAGCTTGGACTCCACCGGGGAGCTGTTTTTT
V: TRBV5-1; J: TRBJ2-1; D: .; CDR3: CASSTGGQYNEQFF; DNA: TGCGCCAGCAGCACAGGCGGACAGTACAATGAGCAGTTCTTC
V: TRBV7-2; J: TRBJ1-2; D: .; CDR3: CASSLEGFLNYGYTF; DNA: TGTGCCAGCAGCCTGGAGGGGTTTCTGAACTATGGCTACACCTTC
V: TRBV10-1; J: TRBJ2-5; D: .; CDR3: CASSESRGETQYF; DNA: TGCGCCAGCAGTGAGTCCAGGGGAGAGACCCAGTACTTC
V: TRBV7-2; J: TRBJ2-1; D: .; CDR3: CASSLNIAYNEQFF; DNA: TGTGCCAGCAGCTTAAACATCGCCTACAATGAGCAGTTCTTC
V: TRBV11-3; J: TRBJ1-6; D: .; CDR3: CASSSLGGYNSPLHF; DNA: TGTGCCAGCAGCTCCTTGGGGGGTTATAATTCACCCCTCCACTTT
V: TRBV4-3; J: TRBJ2-3; D: .; CDR3: CASSQDGSVASPGYTQYF; DNA: TGCGCCAGCAGCCAAGATGGTTCTGTCGCGTCGCCCGGTTATACGCAGTATTTT
V: TRBV15; J: TRBJ2-2; D: .; CDR3: CATSREQGWAGELFF; DNA: TGTGCCACCAGCAGAGAGCAGGGGTGGGCCGGGGAGCTGTTTTTT
V: TRBV2; J: TRBJ2-7; D: TRBD1; CDR3: CASNAGTGGAEQYF; DNA: TGTGCCAGCAATGCTGGAACAGGGGGAGCCGAGCAGTACTTC
V: TRBV19; J: TRBJ2-3; D: TRBD2; CDR3: CASSRRGASTDTQYF; DNA: TGTGCCAGTAGTAGGCGGGGGGCGAGCACAGATACGCAGTATTTT
V: TRBV19; J: TRBJ2-1; D: .; CDR3: CASTEDSSRYNEQFF; DNA: TGTGCCAGTACGGAAGACTCGTCAAGATACAATGAGCAGTTCTTC
V: TRBV5-5; J: TRBJ1-2; D: .; CDR3: CASSLRSSGDGYTF; DNA: TGTGCCAGCAGCTTGCGCTCGAGCGGGGATGGCTACACCTTC
V: TRBV9; J: TRBJ2-1; D: TRBD2; CDR3: CASSSGSGGPYNEQFF; DNA: TGTGCCAGCAGCTCCGGTAGCGGGGGACCCTACAATGAGCAGTTCTTC
V: TRBV7-9; J: TRBJ2-1; D: TRBD2; CDR3: CASSGGLAGKTYNEQFF; DNA: TGTGCCAGCAGCGGCGGACTAGCGGGAAAAACCTACAATGAGCAGTTCTTC
V: TRBV11-1; J: TRBJ1-1; D: TRBD1; CDR3: CASSLRQGRTEAFF; DNA: TGTGCCAGCAGCTTAAGACAGGGGAGGACTGAAGCTTTCTTT
V: TRBV5-4; J: TRBJ2-5; D: TRBD2; CDR3: CASSLGGSNGETQYF; DNA: TGTGCCAGCAGCTTGGGCGGGAGTAATGGGGAGACCCAGTACTTC
V: TRBV6-6; J: TRBJ2-7; D: .; CDR3: CASSYSHAREGGEQYF; DNA: TGTGCCAGCAGTTACTCCCACGCTAGAGAGGGGGGGGAGCAGTACTTC
V: TRBV4-1; J: TRBJ2-2; D: .; CDR3: CASSQFGKNTGELFF; DNA: TGCGCCAGCAGCCAATTCGGGAAGAACACCGGGGAGCTGTTTTTT
V: TRBV12-5; J: TRBJ2-7; D: .; CDR3: CASGLVGKFASGDSYEQYF; DNA: TGTGCTAGTGGTTTGGTAGGAAAATTTGCGTCGGGGGACTCCTACGAGCAGTACTTC
V: TRBV7-9; J: TRBJ2-3; D: .; CDR3: CASSPGTDTQYF; DNA: TGTGCCAGCAGCCCAGGCACAGATACGCAGTATTTT
V: TRBV30; J: TRBJ2-5; D: .; CDR3: CAGGDFRQGRKETQYF; DNA: TGTGCCGGAGGGGACTTTCGGCAGGGACGAAAAGAGACCCAGTACTTC
V: TRBV14; J: TRBJ1-4; D: .; CDR3: CASSQYGGLAANEKLFF; DNA: TGTGCCAGCAGCCAGTACGGGGGTTTAGCGGCTAATGAAAAACTGTTTTTT
V: TRBV5-1; J: TRBJ1-1; D: .; CDR3: CASSLYGGTEAFF; DNA: TGCGCCAGCAGCTTGTATGGGGGGACTGAAGCTTTCTTT
V: TRBV6-4; J: TRBJ1-4; D: TRBD1; CDR3: CASSGPAGQGKEKLFF; DNA: TGTGCCAGCAGTGGACCAGCGGGACAGGGGAAAGAAAAACTGTTTTTT
V: TRBV27; J: TRBJ1-6; D: .; CDR3: CASSGWVDSPLHF; DNA: TGTGCCAGCTCCGGGTGGGTAGATTCACCCCTCCACTTT
V: TRBV25-1; J: TRBJ2-7; D: TRBD1; CDR3: CASRQGGSYEQYF; DNA: TGTGCCAGCAGACAGGGGGGATCCTACGAGCAGTACTTC
V: TRBV5-6; J: TRBJ1-2; D: TRBD1; CDR3: CASSVGQGNNGYTF; DNA: TGTGCCAGCAGCGTGGGACAGGGGAATAATGGCTACACCTTC
V: TRBV14; J: TRBJ1-3; D: TRBD1; CDR3: CASSQYPGDSTIYF; DNA: TGTGCCAGCAGCCAATACCCTGGGGACAGCACCATATATTTT
V: TRBV27; J: TRBJ2-7; D: TRBD2; CDR3: CASSWASGTYEQYF; DNA: TGTGCCAGCAGTTGGGCTAGCGGGACCTACGAGCAGTACTTC
V: TRBV13; J: TRBJ2-7; D: TRBD1; CDR3: CASSFGQGVYEQYF; DNA: TGTGCCAGCAGCTTTGGCCAGGGGGTCTACGAGCAGTACTTC
V: TRBV30; J: TRBJ1-1; D: TRBD1; CDR3: CAWGKTGADTEAFF; DNA: TGTGCCTGGGGAAAAACAGGGGCGGACACTGAAGCTTTCTTT
V: TRBV2; J: TRBJ2-5; D: TRBD2; CDR3: CASSEVSGAQYF; DNA: TGTGCCAGCAGTGAAGTCAGCGGGGCCCAGTACTTC
V: TRBV18; J: TRBJ1-3; D: .; CDR3: CASSPRDTDGNTIYF; DNA: TGTGCCAGCTCACCCCGCGACACAGACGGAAACACCATATATTTT
V: TRBV11-1; J: TRBJ2-6; D: .; CDR3: CASSFYGANVLTF; DNA: TGTGCCAGCAGCTTCTATGGGGCCAACGTCCTGACTTTC
V: TRBV5-1; J: TRBJ2-3; D: TRBD2; CDR3: CASSYELAGGTDTQYF; DNA: TGCGCCAGCAGCTACGAATTAGCGGGAGGCACAGATACGCAGTATTTT
V: TRBV5-1; J: TRBJ2-7; D: TRBD2; CDR3: CASSLVSGRAAHEQYF; DNA: TGCGCCAGCAGCTTGGTGAGCGGGAGGGCCGCCCACGAGCAGTACTTC
V: TRBV7-9; J: TRBJ2-2; D: TRBD1; CDR3: CASSGRGTGTNTGELFF; DNA: TGTGCCAGCAGCGGGCGTGGGACAGGCACGAACACCGGGGAGCTGTTTTTT
V: TRBV27; J: TRBJ2-7; D: TRBD1; CDR3: CASSLRTGIIYEQYF; DNA: TGTGCCAGCAGTCTGAGGACAGGTATCATCTACGAGCAGTACTTC
V: TRBV10-3; J: TRBJ2-7; D: .; CDR3: CAISFLAESVYEQYF; DNA: TGTGCCATCAGTTTTTTAGCGGAGTCGGTCTACGAGCAGTACTTC
V: TRBV7-2; J: TRBJ1-2; D: TRBD1; CDR3: CASSSDRGGYTF; DNA: TGTGCCAGCAGCTCGGACAGGGGAGGCTACACCTTC
V: TRBV28; J: TRBJ1-1; D: .; CDR3: CASSAGQRNTEAFF; DNA: TGTGCCAGCAGTGCCGGACAGAGGAACACTGAAGCTTTCTTT
V: TRBV27; J: TRBJ2-2; D: .; CDR3: CASSLVGGNTGELFF; DNA: TGTGCCAGCAGTCTTGTAGGGGGGAACACCGGGGAGCTGTTTTTT
V: TRBV11-2; J: TRBJ2-5; D: .; CDR3: CASSLDSRPETQYF; DNA: TGTGCCAGCAGCTTAGATTCCAGGCCCGAGACCCAGTACTTC
V: TRBV6-4; J: TRBJ2-3; D: TRBD2; CDR3: CASSPSGGAGTDTQYF; DNA: TGTGCCAGCAGTCCTAGCGGGGGGGCAGGCACAGATACGCAGTATTTT
V: TRBV19; J: TRBJ1-5; D: TRBD1; CDR3: CASSMDRGNQPQHF; DNA: TGTGCCAGTAGTATGGACAGGGGTAATCAGCCCCAGCATTTT
V: TRBV18; J: TRBJ2-5; D: .; CDR3: CASSPGGEETQYF; DNA: TGTGCCAGCTCACCGGGCGGGGAAGAGACCCAGTACTTC